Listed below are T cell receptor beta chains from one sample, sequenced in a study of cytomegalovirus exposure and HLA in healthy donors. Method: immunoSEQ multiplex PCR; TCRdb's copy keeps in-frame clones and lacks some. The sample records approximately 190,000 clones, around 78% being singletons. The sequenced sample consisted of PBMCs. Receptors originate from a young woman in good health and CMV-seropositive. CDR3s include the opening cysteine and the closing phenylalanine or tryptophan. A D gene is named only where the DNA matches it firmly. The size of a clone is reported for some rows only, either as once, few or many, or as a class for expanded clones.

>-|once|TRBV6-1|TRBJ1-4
CASSEALLGLVEKLFF
TGTGCCAGCAGTGAAGCGCTTCTGGGCTTGGTAGAAAAACTGTTTTTT
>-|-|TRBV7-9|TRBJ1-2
CASSLEKGDGYTF
TGTGCCAGCAGCTTAGAGAAGGGGGATGGCTACACCTTC
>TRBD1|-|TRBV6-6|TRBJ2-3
CASSRGQGDTQYF
TGTGCCAGCAGTCGGGGACAGGGAGATACGCAGTATTTT
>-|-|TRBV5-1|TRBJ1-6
CASSSAAGSPLHF
TGCGCCAGCAGCTCCGCCGCGGGTTCACCCCTCCACTTT
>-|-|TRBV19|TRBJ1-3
CASSLGEGNTIYF
TGTGCCAGTAGCCTCGGAGAGGGAAACACCATATATTTT
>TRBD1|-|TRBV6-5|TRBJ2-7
CASRNPGQEDEQYF
TGTGCCAGCAGGAATCCGGGACAGGAAGACGAGCAGTACTTC
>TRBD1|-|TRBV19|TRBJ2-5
CASSATGGLETQYF
TGTGCCAGTAGTGCGACAGGGGGTTTGGAGACCCAGTACTTC
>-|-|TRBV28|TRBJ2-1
CASSLGGNEQFF
TGTGCCAGCAGTTTAGGGGGGAATGAGCAGTTCTTC
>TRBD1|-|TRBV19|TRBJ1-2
CASSIRGQGLYGYTF
TGTGCCAGTAGTATAAGGGGACAGGGCCTCTATGGCTACACCTTC
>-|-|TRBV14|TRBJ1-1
CASSPRAGENTEAFF
TGTGCCAGCAGCCCGAGGGCAGGGGAGAACACTGAAGCTTTCTTT
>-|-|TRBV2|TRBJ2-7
CASSRQSGSYEQYF
TGTGCCAGCAGTAGACAGAGTGGCTCCTACGAGCAGTACTTC
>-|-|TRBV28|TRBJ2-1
CASSSSPGYNEQFF
TGTGCCAGCAGTTCATCACCCGGTTACAATGAGCAGTTCTTC
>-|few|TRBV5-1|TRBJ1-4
CASSPGRQGFNEKLFF
TGCGCCAGCAGCCCTGGGCGGCAGGGGTTTAATGAAAAACTGTTTTTT
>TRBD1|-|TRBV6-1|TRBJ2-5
CASSEAPTGEETQYF
TGTGCCAGCAGTGAAGCCCCCACAGGGGAAGAGACCCAGTACTTC
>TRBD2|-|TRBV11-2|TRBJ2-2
CASNNLGAGVQPRELFF
TGTGCCAGCAACAACCTTGGGGCGGGAGTTCAACCCAGGGAGCTGTTTTTT
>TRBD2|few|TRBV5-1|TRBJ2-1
CASSLTSAYNEQFF
TGCGCCAGCAGCTTGACTAGCGCCTACAATGAGCAGTTCTTC
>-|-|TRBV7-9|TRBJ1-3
CASSPSLDTSGNTIYF
TGTGCCAGCAGCCCAAGCCTCGATACCTCTGGAAACACCATATATTTT
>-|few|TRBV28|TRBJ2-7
CASSSLRAYEQYF
TGTGCCAGCAGTTCGCTACGGGCCTACGAGCAGTACTTC
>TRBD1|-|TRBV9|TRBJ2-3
CASSVGWLGQVPDTQYF
TGTGCCAGCAGCGTAGGGTGGCTGGGACAGGTCCCAGATACGCAGTATTTT
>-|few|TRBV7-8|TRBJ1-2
CASSRRGDLSGYTF
TGTGCCAGCAGCCGAAGAGGGGACTTGAGTGGCTACACCTTC
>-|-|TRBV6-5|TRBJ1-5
CASTQWGDQPQHF
TGTGCCAGCACTCAATGGGGAGACCAGCCCCAGCATTTT
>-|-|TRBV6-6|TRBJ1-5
CASSYSDKYQPQHF
TGTGCCAGCAGTTACTCGGACAAGTATCAGCCCCAGCATTTT
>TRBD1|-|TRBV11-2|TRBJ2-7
CASSFSSGGLSSYEQYF
TGTGCCAGCAGCTTTTCTTCAGGGGGCCTTTCCTCCTACGAGCAGTACTTC
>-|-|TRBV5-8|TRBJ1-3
CASSHPTGPGNTIYF
TGTGCCAGCAGCCACCCAACAGGGCCGGGAAACACCATATATTTT
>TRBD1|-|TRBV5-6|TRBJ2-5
CASSRRTGVETQYF
TGTGCCAGCAGCCGGCGGACAGGGGTAGAGACCCAGTACTTC
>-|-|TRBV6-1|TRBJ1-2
CASSHLRGRGYTF
TGTGCCAGCAGTCACCTCAGGGGTCGCGGCTACACCTTC
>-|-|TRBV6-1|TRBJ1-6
CASSEWGENSPLHF
TGTGCCAGCAGTGAATGGGGAGAGAATTCACCCCTCCACTTT
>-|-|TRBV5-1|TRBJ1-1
CASSGDSGWYMNTEAFF
TGCGCCAGCAGCGGGGACTCTGGTTGGTACATGAACACTGAAGCTTTCTTT
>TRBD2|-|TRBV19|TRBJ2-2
CASSRLAAGSGELFF
TGTGCCAGTAGTCGACTAGCGGCGGGTTCCGGGGAGCTGTTTTTT
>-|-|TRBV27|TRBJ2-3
CASSLSMTDTQYF
TGTGCCAGCAGTTTATCCATGACAGATACGCAGTATTTT